What follows are 24 T cell receptor beta chains derived from one specimen sequenced in a study of CD8+ T cells in alopecia areata. RNA extraction and reverse transcription yielded cDNA as sequencing template. Libraries were prepared by immunoSEQ multiplex PCR; TCRdb keeps only in-frame clonotypes and omits some of them. The sample holds under 200,000 clones, approximately 57% seen once. The treatment denotes: oral pan-JAK inhibitor, 5-10 mg twice daily. The source was CD4+ T cells sorted from blood, collected at week 24, from a patient treated with tofacitinib. The receptors were gathered from a human donor with alopecia areata.

The V gene is TRBV2, the J gene TRBJ1-1; D might be TRBD1 (6 bases). The V end lost 6 bases, the J end lost 3 bases, and 14 bases lay between the germline ends. The V gene's germline CDR1 is SNHLY and CDR2 FYNNEI. The CDR3 covers 14 residues. CDR3 in amino acids: CASSRSSGDTEAFF. CDR3 nucleotides: TGTGCCAGCAGCCGAAGTTCAGGGGACACTGAAGCTTTCTTT. Looking up the rest from reference TRBV2 and TRBJ1-1 gives the full variable domain: EPEVTQTPSHQVTQMGQEVILRCVPISNHLYFYWYRQILGQKVEFLVSFYNNEISEKSEIFDDQFSVERPDGSNFTLKIRSTKLEDSAMYFCASSRSSGDTEAFFGQGTRLTVV.

The chain carries TRBV7-6 and TRBJ2-3; unclear D gene. The CDR3 totals 15 residues. Germline CDR1 and CDR2: SGHVS and FNYEAQ. V was trimmed by 1 base and J by 0 bases, leaving 8 bases between them. The CDR3 reads CASSLEPSSTDTQYF. The DNA for the CDR3 is TGTGCCAGCAGCTTAGAGCCCTCTAGCACAGATACGCAGTATTTT. The full variable domain, in which reference TRBV7-6 and TRBJ2-3 provide the parts outside the CDR3, is GAGVSQSPRYKVTKRGQDVALRCDPISGHVSLYWYRQALGQGPEFLTYFNYEAQQDKSGLPNDRFSAERPEGSISTLTIQRTEQRDSAMYRCASSLEPSSTDTQYFGPGTRLTVL.

This clone has only one observation. This chain links TRBV11-2 with TRBJ2-5; D is possibly TRBD1 or TRBD2 (6 bases each). Germline loops: CDR1 SGHAT, CDR2 FQNNGV. V was trimmed by 5 bases and J by 4 bases, leaving 11 bases between them. The CDR3 extends over 13 amino acids. This CDR3 is CASSAGQRETQYF. DNA of the CDR3: TGTGCCAGCAGCGCGGGACAAAGAGAGACCCAGTACTTC.

About this clone: A far larger clone is one nucleotide away, so this likely arose from a read error. The same CDR3 also results from other DNA sequences found in this sample. This sequence joins TRBV4-1 and TRBJ2-5; D might be TRBD1 (5 bases). CDR3 length: 16 residues. Per germline, CDR1 MGHRA and CDR2 YSYEKL. The ends were cut back, 0 bases at V and 2 bases at J, with 13 bases in the middle. Here the CDR3 reads CASSQDQGGTQETQYF. The CDR3 DNA reads TGCGCCAGCAGCCAAGATCAGGGCGGAACACAAGAGACCCAGTACTTC.

The CDR3 DNA is TGCGCCAGCAGCCAAGAAGGTCAGGGGGTGGGGTATAATTCACCCCTCCACTTT. Translation gives CASSQEGQGVGYNSPLHF. This chain connects TRBV4-1 to TRBJ1-6; 7 bases fit TRBD1. CDR3 size: 18 residues. Trimming removed 0 bases from V and 4 bases from J; junction bases left unmatched: 9. Germline V gene sequence: CDR1 MGHRA, CDR2 YSYEKL.

The gene calls are TRBV11-2 and TRBJ2-7, with D unresolved. Deletions cut 5 bases from V and 0 bases from J, with 8 bases between. The germline V gene has CDR1 SGHAT and CDR2 FQNNGV. This CDR3 has 13 residues. CDR3 region: CASSRSGSYEQYF. Here the CDR3 DNA reads TGTGCCAGCAGCCGTTCAGGCTCCTACGAGCAGTACTTC.

The CDR3 DNA reads TGTGCCAGCAGTGAATGGGGAGGGGCCTTTTCAGGGGAGACCCAGTACTTC. It is translated as CASSEWGGAFSGETQYF. The chain recombines TRBV6-1 with TRBJ2-5, with 7 bases matching TRBD2. CDR1 is MNHNS and CDR2 is SASEGT in the germline V gene. The CDR3 runs to 17 residues. V dropped 2 bases and J dropped 5; count of bases not matched to a gene: 14.

In this sample, this clone turned up a few times. This chain uses TRBV6-5 with TRBJ2-1; possible D gene TRBD2, 5 bases. The V gene's germline CDR1 is MNHEY and CDR2 SVGAGI. The ends were cut back, 9 bases at V and 0 bases at J, with 15 bases in the middle. This CDR3 is 15 amino acids long. This CDR3 is CASTLIRDSYNEQFF. The CDR3 region has the DNA TGTGCCAGTACACTCATCCGGGACTCCTACAATGAGCAGTTCTTC.

This clone was seen once. The V and J genes are TRBV27 and TRBJ2-1; tentatively, D is TRBD1 (6 bases). The germline CDR1 and CDR2 sequences are MNHEY and SMNVEV (reference sequence). The CDR3 spans 14 residues. V was cut by 10 bases and J by 9 bases, with 22 bases left in between. In DNA, the CDR3 is TGTGCCACCCAGGAAGGGGGTGGATTTGGTGAGCAGTTCTTC. This encodes CATQEGGGFGEQFF.

The sample holds a few counts of this clone. The chain recombines TRBV30 with TRBJ1-2; D is unclear. Deletions cut 4 bases from V and 2 bases from J, with 11 bases between. The V gene's germline CDR1 is GTSNPN and CDR2 SVGIG (reference sequence). The CDR3 has 13 amino acids. The CDR3 DNA is TGTGCCTGGATAACGAGGGAGAACTATGGCTACACCTTC. Translated: CAWITRENYGYTF.

The chain links TRBV5-6 to TRBJ1-2; D is unclear. Germline V gene sequence: CDR1 SGHDT, CDR2 YYEEEE. The germline V and J ends were trimmed by 0 bases and 4 bases, with 16 bases remaining between them. There are 16 residues in the CDR3. Here the CDR3 reads CASSLAPRLRGYGYTF. The DNA for the CDR3 is TGTGCCAGCAGCTTGGCCCCCAGGTTGCGAGGCTATGGCTACACCTTC.

The rearrangement joins TRBV5-1 to TRBJ2-7; TRBD1 might be the D (6 bases). Germline V gene sequence: CDR1 SGHRS, CDR2 YFSETQ. V lost 0 bases to trimming and J lost 7 bases, with 11 bases between them. The CDR3 sequence is 13 residues long. CDR3 DNA sequence: TGCGCCAGCAGCTTGGACAGGGTCGGTGAGCAGTACTTC. It encodes CASSLDRVGEQYF.

The V and J genes are TRBV9 and TRBJ2-2; 11 bases align to TRBD1. CDR3 length: 18 residues. V lost 4 bases and J lost 4; bases outside the gene matches: 12. Germline V gene data show CDR1 as SGDLS and CDR2 as YYNGEE. In nucleotides, the CDR3 is TGTGCCAGCAGCCCACTAAGGACAGGGGGCGCAAGCACCGGGGAGCTGTTTTTT. Its protein is CASSPLRTGGASTGELFF.

Note on this clone: The junction and the germline gene differ at one end; a read error may be behind it. This rearrangement joins TRBV10-3 to TRBJ2-3; possibly TRBD2 for D (7 bases). The CDR3 loop spans 15 amino acids. CDR1 is ENHRY, CDR2 SYGVKD, per germline. The CDR3: CAINENGGATDTQYF. In nucleotides, the CDR3 is TGTGCCATCAATGAGAATGGGGGGGCCACAGATACGCAGTATTTT.

This clone was seen just once. The V and J genes are TRBV19 and TRBJ2-7; no firm D call. Germline CDR1 is LNHDA and CDR2 is SQIVND (reference sequence). Trimming shortened V by 5 bases and J by 5 bases, and 16 bases separated the two germline ends. CDR3 length equals 14 residues. The CDR3 DNA follows: TGTGCCAGTAGTTCCCGCGGACCTCCGGACGAGCAGTACTTC. Protein product: CASSSRGPPDEQYF.

The chain combines TRBV2 with TRBJ1-5; TRBD1 matches 7 bases. V dropped 6 bases and J dropped 7; count of bases not matched to a gene: 3. The CDR3 sequence is 12 residues long. CDR1 and CDR2 from the germline V gene are SNHLY and FYNNEI. In DNA, the CDR3 is TGTGCCAGCAGGGACAGGATACAGCCCCAGCATTTT. It is translated as CASRDRIQPQHF. Variable domain in full (rest from reference TRBV2 and TRBJ1-5): EPEVTQTPSHQVTQMGQEVILRCVPISNHLYFYWYRQILGQKVEFLVSFYNNEISEKSEIFDDQFSVERPDGSNFTLKIRSTKLEDSAMYFCASRDRIQPQHFGDGTRLSIL.

This rearrangement joins TRBV5-1 to TRBJ1-2; D might be TRBD1 (5 bases). This CDR3 is built from 11 residues. Trimming removed 4 bases at V and 7 bases at J, with 8 bases between. CDR1 and CDR2 (germline): SGHRS, YFSETQ. As DNA, the CDR3 is TGCGCCAGCAGCGCTGGGGGTGGCTACACCTTC. Its translation is CASSAGGGYTF.

The chain recombines TRBV20-1 with TRBJ1-2; D is uncertain. The CDR3 spans 11 residues. V was pared by 6 bases and J by 3 bases, with 8 bases between. Germline CDR1 and CDR2: DFQATT and SNEGSKA (reference sequence). The CDR3 loop reads CSAVHYYGYTF. The CDR3 nucleotides read TGCAGTGCCGTCCACTACTATGGCTACACCTTC.

This rearrangement joins TRBV30 to TRBJ2-3, with 8 positions matching TRBD1. Per germline, CDR1 GTSNPN and CDR2 SVGIG (reference sequence). The CDR3 runs to 16 residues. The junction had 9 bases not matched to a gene; V was cut back by 2 bases and J by 2 bases. CDR3 in DNA: TGTGCCTGGAGTAAGACCGGGACAGGTTACACAGATACGCAGTATTTT. Residues: CAWSKTGTGYTDTQYF.

This chain uses TRBV25-1 with TRBJ1-2; 9 nucleotides agree with TRBD1. The length of the CDR3 is 15 residues. Trimming took 4 bases from V and 4 from J; bases not matched to a gene: 7. Germline loops: CDR1 MGHDK, CDR2 SYGVNS. The CDR3 region is CASSAPGQGIYGYTF. The CDR3 nucleotides are TGTGCCAGCAGTGCCCCGGGACAGGGTATCTATGGCTACACCTTC.

The V call is TRBV18, the J call TRBJ2-7, with D possibly TRBD1 on 6 matching bases. V lost 3 bases and J lost 1, with 25 bases in between. The CDR3 spans 19 residues. Germline CDR1 KGHSH, CDR2 LQKENI. In DNA form, the CDR3 reads TGTGCCAGCTCACCGGGTCCCTTACAGGGAATAGAGGGGTCCTACGAGCAGTACTTC. Amino acid sequence: CASSPGPLQGIEGSYEQYF.

The V call is TRBV9, the J call TRBJ1-2; D is uncertain. Germline loops: CDR1 SGDLS, CDR2 YYNGEE. The CDR3 has 14 residues. Trimming removed 0 bases at V and 3 bases at J, with 9 bases between. The CDR3 DNA sequence: TGTGCCAGCAGCGTAGCCCTCCACGACTATGGCTACACCTTC. Its translation: CASSVALHDYGYTF.

The rearrangement joins TRBV10-3 to TRBJ2-3; D gene uncertain. Between the trimmed V and J ends, which lost 8 bases and 0 bases, there was a span of 15 bases. The germline CDR1 and CDR2 sequences are ENHRY and SYGVKD. This CDR3 is 15 amino acids long. Here the CDR3 reads CAIGRDWASTDTQYF. CDR3 DNA: TGTGCCATCGGCAGAGACTGGGCTAGCACAGATACGCAGTATTTT.

The chain couples TRBV20-1 to TRBJ1-1; no clear D. CDR3 size: 10 residues. Trimming took off 6 bases at V and 7 bases at J, with 9 bases between the two ends. Germline values: CDR1 DFQATT, CDR2 SNEGSKA (reference sequence). The DNA of the CDR3 is TGCAGTGCGGCGGACGTTGAAGCTTTCTTT. Encoded protein: CSAADVEAFF.